The sequence of this TCR beta chain was determined in a study of tumour-infiltrating T cells in Burkitt lymphoma. As for the study in general: The Burkitt lymphoma cohort spanned all epidemiological subtypes. Productive clonality predicted overall and progression-free survival.

Regarding this clone: The antigen remains unidentified.

With V trimmed by 7 bases and J by 3 bases, 10 bases remained unmatched. Germline V gives CDR1 SNHLY, CDR2 FYNNEI. The CDR3 is 15 amino acids. The method was immunoSEQ multiplex PCR; TCRdb's version includes in-frame clones alone and lacks a portion of them. The table records some 670 clones, around 79% of them present only once. Findings and limits, study-wide: Several public clonotypes recurred in numerous Burkitt lymphoma patients.

The V and J genes are TRBV2 and TRBJ2-7; the match to TRBD1 covers 9 bases. This TCR was recovered from a human donor with Burkitt lymphoma. Sequences were obtained from tumor tissue. CDR3 region: CASKVNSGQGYEQYF. CDR3 nucleotides: TGTGCCAGCAAGGTCAACTCGGGACAGGGCTACGAGCAGTACTTC.